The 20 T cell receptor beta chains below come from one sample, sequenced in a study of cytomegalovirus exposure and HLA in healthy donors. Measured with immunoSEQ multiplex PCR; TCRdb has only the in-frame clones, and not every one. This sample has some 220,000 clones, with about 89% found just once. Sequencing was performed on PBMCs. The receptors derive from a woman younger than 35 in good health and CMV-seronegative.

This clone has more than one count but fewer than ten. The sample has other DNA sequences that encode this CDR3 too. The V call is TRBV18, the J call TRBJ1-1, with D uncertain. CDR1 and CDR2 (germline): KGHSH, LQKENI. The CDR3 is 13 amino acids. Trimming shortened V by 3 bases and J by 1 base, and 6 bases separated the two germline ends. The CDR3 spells CASSPSGNTEAFF. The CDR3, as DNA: TGTGCCAGCTCACCTTCGGGGAACACTGAAGCTTTCTTT.

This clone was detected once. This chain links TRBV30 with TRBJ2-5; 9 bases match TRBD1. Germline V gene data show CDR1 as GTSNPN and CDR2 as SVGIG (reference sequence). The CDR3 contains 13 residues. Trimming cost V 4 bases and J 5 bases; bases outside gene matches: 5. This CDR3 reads CAWTGQGWETQYF. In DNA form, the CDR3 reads TGTGCCTGGACAGGACAGGGGTGGGAGACCCAGTACTTC.

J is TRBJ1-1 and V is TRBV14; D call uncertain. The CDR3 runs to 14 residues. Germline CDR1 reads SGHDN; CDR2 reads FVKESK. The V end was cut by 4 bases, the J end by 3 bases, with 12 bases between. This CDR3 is CASSPHPGYTEAFF. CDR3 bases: TGTGCCAGCAGCCCCCACCCAGGATACACTGAAGCTTTCTTT.

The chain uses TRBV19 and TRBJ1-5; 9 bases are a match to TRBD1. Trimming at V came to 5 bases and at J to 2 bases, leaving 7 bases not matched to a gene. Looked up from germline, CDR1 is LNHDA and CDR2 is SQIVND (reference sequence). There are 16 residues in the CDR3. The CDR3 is CASSFGTGLGNQPQHF. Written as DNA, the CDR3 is TGTGCCAGTAGTTTCGGGACAGGGCTTGGCAATCAGCCCCAGCATTTT.

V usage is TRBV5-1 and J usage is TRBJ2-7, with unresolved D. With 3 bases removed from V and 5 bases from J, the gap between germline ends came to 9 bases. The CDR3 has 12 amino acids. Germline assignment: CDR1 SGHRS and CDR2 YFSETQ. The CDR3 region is CASSSRIDEQYF. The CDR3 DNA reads TGCGCCAGCAGCTCCAGGATTGACGAGCAGTACTTC.

CDR3 in amino acids: CASQAGSGRPTDTQYF. The CDR3 DNA sequence: TGTGCCAGCCAAGCTGGTAGCGGGAGACCCACAGATACGCAGTATTTT. The gene calls are TRBV7-7 and TRBJ2-3, with TRBD2 identical over 9 bases. Germline CDR1 and CDR2: SSHAT and FNYEAQ (reference sequence). V trimming: 8 bases; J trimming: 2 bases; junction bases outside the gene matches: 11. The CDR3 is 16 residues long.

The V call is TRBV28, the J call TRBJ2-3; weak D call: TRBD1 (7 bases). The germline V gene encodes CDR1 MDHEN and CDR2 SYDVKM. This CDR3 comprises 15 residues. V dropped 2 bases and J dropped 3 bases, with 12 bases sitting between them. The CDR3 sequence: CASSLRRGQTDTQYF. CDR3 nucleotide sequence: TGTGCCAGCAGTTTAAGGAGGGGGCAAACAGATACGCAGTATTTT.

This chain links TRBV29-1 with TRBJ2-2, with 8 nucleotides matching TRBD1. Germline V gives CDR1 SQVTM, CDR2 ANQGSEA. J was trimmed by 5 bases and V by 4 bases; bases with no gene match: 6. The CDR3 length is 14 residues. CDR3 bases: TGCAGCGTTGGAGGACAGGGTATAACCGGGGAGCTGTTTTTT. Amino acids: CSVGGQGITGELFF.

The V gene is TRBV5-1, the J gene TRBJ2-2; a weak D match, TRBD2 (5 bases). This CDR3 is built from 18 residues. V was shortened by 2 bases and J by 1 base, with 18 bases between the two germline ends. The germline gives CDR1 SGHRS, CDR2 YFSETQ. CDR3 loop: CASSFASWAAVNTGELFF. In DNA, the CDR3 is TGCGCCAGCAGCTTTGCCTCCTGGGCAGCGGTGAACACCGGGGAGCTGTTTTTT.

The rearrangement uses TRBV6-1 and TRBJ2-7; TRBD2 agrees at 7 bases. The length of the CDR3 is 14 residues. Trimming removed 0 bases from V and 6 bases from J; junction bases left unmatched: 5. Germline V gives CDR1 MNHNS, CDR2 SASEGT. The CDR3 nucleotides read TGTGCCAGCAGTGAAGCGGGCGGGAGTGGCGAGCAGTACTTC. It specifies CASSEAGGSGEQYF.

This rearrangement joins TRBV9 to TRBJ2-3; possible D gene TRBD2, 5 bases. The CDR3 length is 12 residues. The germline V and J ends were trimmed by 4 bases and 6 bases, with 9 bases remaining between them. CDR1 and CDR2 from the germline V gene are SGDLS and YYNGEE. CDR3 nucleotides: TGTGCCAGCAGCATAGGGAGTGATACGCAGTATTTT. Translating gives CASSIGSDTQYF.

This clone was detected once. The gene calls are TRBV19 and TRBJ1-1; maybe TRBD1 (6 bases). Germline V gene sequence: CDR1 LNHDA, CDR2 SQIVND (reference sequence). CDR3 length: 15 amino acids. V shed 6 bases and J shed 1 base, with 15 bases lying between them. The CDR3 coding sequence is TGTGCCAGTAGGATCAGTGGGGGGGCGAACACTGAAGCTTTCTTT. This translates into CASRISGGANTEAFF.

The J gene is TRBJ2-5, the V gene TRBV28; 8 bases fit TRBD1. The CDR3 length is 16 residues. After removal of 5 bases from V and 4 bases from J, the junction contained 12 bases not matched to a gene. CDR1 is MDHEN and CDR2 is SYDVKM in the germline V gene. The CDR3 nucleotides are TGTGCCAGCAGTGGGTGGGACGTGACAGGGGTAGAGACCCAGTACTTC. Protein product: CASSGWDVTGVETQYF.

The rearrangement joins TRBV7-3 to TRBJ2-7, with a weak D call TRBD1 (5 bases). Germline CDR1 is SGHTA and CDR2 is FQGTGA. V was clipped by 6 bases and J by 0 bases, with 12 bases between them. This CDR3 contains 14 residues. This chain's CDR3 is CASSLRASSYEQYF. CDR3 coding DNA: TGTGCCAGCAGTCTCAGGGCCAGCTCCTACGAGCAGTACTTC.

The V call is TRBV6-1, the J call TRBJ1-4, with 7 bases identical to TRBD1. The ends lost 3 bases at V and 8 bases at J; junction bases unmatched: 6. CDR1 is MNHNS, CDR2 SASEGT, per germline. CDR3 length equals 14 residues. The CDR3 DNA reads TGTGCCAGCAGTGATGCAGGGGGACGCGAAAAACTGTTTTTT. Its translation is CASSDAGGREKLFF.

CDR3 loop: CAWLTSGTYEQYF. For the CDR3, the DNA is TGTGCCTGGCTGACTAGCGGGACCTACGAGCAGTACTTC. The genes are TRBV30 and TRBJ2-7; 11 bases fit TRBD2. The CDR3 is made up of 13 amino acids. Germline V gene data show CDR1 as GTSNPN and CDR2 as SVGIG (reference sequence). The V segment lost 5 bases and the J segment 2 bases; nucleotides outside the gene matches: 2.

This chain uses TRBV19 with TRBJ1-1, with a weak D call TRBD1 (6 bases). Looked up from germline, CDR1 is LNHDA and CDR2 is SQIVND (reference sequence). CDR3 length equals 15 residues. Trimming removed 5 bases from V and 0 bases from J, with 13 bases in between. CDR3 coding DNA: TGTGCCAGTAGTCCCCCAGGGGCCATGAACACTGAAGCTTTCTTT. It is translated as CASSPPGAMNTEAFF.

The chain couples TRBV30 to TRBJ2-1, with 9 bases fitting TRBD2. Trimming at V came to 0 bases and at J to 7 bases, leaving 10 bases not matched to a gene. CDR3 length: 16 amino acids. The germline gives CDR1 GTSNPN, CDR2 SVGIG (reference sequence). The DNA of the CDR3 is TGTGCCTGGAGTGTCAATTGGCTAGCGGGACGAAATGAGCAGTTCTTC. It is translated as CAWSVNWLAGRNEQFF.

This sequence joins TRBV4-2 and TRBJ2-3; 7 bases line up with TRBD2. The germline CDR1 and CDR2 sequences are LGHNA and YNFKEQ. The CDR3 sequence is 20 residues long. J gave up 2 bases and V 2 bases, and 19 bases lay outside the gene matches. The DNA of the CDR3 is TGTGCCAGCAGCCAAATGGGACGAGCTAGCGGAAAGCGACTCACAGATACGCAGTATTTT. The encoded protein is CASSQMGRASGKRLTDTQYF.

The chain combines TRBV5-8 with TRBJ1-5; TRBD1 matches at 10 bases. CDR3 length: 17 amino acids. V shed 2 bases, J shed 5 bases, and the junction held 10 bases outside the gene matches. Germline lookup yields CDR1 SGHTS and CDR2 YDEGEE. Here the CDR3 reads CASSFGHRGQGHQPQHF. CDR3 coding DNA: TGTGCCAGCAGCTTCGGCCATCGGGGACAGGGGCATCAGCCCCAGCATTTT.